The sequence of this TCR beta chain was determined in a study of T cell changes during pregnancy in multiple sclerosis (dated by TCRdb to between 2018 and 2021). Study-level background: Changes in the T cell repertoire over the course of pregnancy were examined in this study in women with multiple sclerosis.

About this clone: Its antigen target is currently unknown. No base quality information exists; no much larger clone differs at one position.

The method behind the library was the immunoSEQ multiplex PCR assay. The immuneACCESS repertoire file appears here via TCRdb, limited to in-frame rearrangements. These files lack a portion of the clones; in checked studies, under half of the deficit traces to unresolved V genes, and the cause of the others is not known. The sample includes about 80,000 clones, with about 91% observed a single time. In total, the top ten clones hold 1.4% of the sample. Reading from cysteine to phenylalanine, the CDR3 counts 16 amino acids. CDR3 DNA only is kept here, 48 bases in frame from base 1. CDR1 and CDR2, looked up from the germline V gene, are MNHNS and SASEGT. V is pared back by 3 bases and J by 4 bases, with 18 bases lying between the germline termini.

The chain links TRBV6-1 with TRBJ1-2; D gene: possibly TRBD1, on 5 matching bases. The specimen was peripheral blood, collected before pregnancy. The clonotype originates from a female donor with multiple sclerosis, enrolled in a pregnancy study. The CDR3 region: CASSEAGQALSYGYTF. The DNA sequence follows: TGTGCCAGCAGTGAGGCAGGGCAAGCCCTCAGCTATGGCTACACCTTC.